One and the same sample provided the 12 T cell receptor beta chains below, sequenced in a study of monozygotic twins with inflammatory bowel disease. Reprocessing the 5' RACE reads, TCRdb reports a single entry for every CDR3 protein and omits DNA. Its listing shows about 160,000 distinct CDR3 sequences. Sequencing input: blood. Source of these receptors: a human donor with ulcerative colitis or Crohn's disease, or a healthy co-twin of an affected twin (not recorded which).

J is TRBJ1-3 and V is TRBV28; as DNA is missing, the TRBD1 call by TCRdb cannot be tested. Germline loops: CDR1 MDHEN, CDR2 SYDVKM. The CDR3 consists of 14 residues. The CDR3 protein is CASTTGQGGNTIYF.

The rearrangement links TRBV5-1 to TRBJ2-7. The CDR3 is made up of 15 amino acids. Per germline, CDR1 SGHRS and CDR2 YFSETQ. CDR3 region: CASSYGGGSTYEQYF.

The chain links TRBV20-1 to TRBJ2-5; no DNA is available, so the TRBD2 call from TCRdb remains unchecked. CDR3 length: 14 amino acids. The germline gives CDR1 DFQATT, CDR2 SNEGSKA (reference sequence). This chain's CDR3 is CSASGREDPETQYF.

CDR3: CASSQGGGHGYGYTF. The chain couples TRBV3-1 to TRBJ1-2; TCRdb returns TRBD1, unconfirmable since there is no DNA. The CDR3 extends over 15 amino acids. Germline V lookup: CDR1 LGHDT, CDR2 YNNKEL (reference sequence).

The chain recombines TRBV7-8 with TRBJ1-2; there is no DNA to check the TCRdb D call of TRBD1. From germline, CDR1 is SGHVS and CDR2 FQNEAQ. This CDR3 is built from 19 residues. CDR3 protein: CASSLYRDPYRVVSYGYTF.

Here the CDR3 reads CSASEGSHYGYTF. This rearrangement joins TRBV20-1 to TRBJ1-2. The CDR3 runs to 13 residues. Germline-derived CDR1 and CDR2 are DFQATT and SNEGSKA (reference sequence).

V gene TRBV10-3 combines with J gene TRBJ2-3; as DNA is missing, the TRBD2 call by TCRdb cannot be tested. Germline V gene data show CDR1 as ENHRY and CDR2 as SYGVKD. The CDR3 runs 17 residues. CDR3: CAISGTSGTRGTDTQYF.

CDR3 sequence: CAIGDSDGSYEQYF. The chain is built from TRBV10-3 and TRBJ2-7. The CDR3 has 14 residues. Germline assignment: CDR1 ENHRY and CDR2 SYGVKD.

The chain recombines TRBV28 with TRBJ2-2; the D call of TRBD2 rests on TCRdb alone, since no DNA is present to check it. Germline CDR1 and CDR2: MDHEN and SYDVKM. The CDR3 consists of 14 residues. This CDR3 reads CASSRNRASGVLFF.

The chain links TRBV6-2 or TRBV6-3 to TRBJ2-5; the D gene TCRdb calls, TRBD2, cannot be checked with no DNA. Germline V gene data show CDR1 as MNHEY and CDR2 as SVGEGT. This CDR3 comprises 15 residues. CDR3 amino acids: CASSPPGLAGETQYF.

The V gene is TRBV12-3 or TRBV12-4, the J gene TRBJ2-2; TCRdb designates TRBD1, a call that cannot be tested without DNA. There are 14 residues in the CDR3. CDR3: CADATGGGTGELFF.

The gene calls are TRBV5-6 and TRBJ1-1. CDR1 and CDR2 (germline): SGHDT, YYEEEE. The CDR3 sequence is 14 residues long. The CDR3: CASSLGRLGTEAFF. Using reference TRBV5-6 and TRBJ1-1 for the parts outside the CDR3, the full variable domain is DAGVTQSPTHLIKTRGQQVTLRCSPKSGHDTVSWYQQALGQGPQFIFQYYEEEERQRGNFPDRFSGHQFPNYSSELNVNALLLGDSALYLCASSLGRLGTEAFFGQGTRLTVV.